This T cell receptor beta chain was sequenced during a study of regulatory T cells in long-lasting Graves disease. Time point in this sample: newly diagnosed GD, antithyroid drugs for less than 3 months. PBMC RNA was the source of the TCR library. The CDR3 contains 16 residues. Trimming took 4 bases from V and 0 from J, leaving 13 bases between them. Germline V gene data show CDR1 as MNHEY and CDR2 as SVGEGT. This clonotype was seen at least ten times. Combining iRepertoire HTBI primers with Arm-PCR of CDR3 regions, the authors built TCR beta libraries. TCRdb re-analysed the multiplex PCR reads in MiXCR, keeping a single row per CDR3 protein. The sample lists hundreds of thousands of distinct CDR3 sequences, over 15% occurring once. These records were also assigned to another study, of T cells in Graves' hyperthyroidism and ophthalmopathy. As that report states: The authors deemed Graves' hyperthyroidism stable absent ophthalmopathy progression within 18 months. Uncontrolled infections, other autoimmune diseases, pregnancy or lactation led to exclusion of patients. With the HTBI primer set, the TCR CDR3 went through a first round of RT-PCR.

The sequences come from peripheral blood mononuclear cells (PBMCs), collected at new diagnosis, from a patient treated with antithyroid drugs. The chain joins TRBV6-2 or TRBV6-3 to TRBJ2-1; D gene ambiguous. The source of this sequence is a woman aged 25 to 45 with Graves disease. CDR3 protein: CASSSQTHGSYNEQFF. The CDR3 DNA is TGTGCCAGCAGTTCCCAAACTCATGGCTCCTACAATGAGCAGTTCTTC.